The present TCR beta chain was sequenced within a study of synovial regulatory T cells in juvenile arthritis (dated by TCRdb to the mid-2010s). About the study as a whole: Among the sequenced patients, three were classified as therapy-naive, methotrexate plus infliximab was given to one, methotrexate was given to over five, and treatment information was unavailable for one. The study compared the TCRbeta CDR3 repertoires of blood iaTreg cells, other blood Treg cells and synovial fluid Treg cells taken from matched patient samples. Effector T cell subsets from the study cohort were also sequenced for comparisons, but the Treg dataset by itself includes only blood Treg cells and synovial fluid Treg cells. The TCR repertoire comparisons covered Treg and Teff subsets from approximately 11 JIA patients with active disease.

On the study overall, not on this receptor specifically: Synovial Treg cells shared more CDR3 sequences with iaTreg cells than with other blood Treg cells, and Chao-Jaccard similarity confirmed that synovial Treg cells were more closely related to iaTreg cells. Across patients, iaTreg TCR repertoires were largely private and overlapped partially with synovial Teff repertoires and blood CPL repertoires. TCR diversity was lower in blood iaTreg cells than in other blood Treg cells, which is consistent with antigen-driven expansion.

HLA-DR+ Treg cells were designated as iaTreg cells, which were found to be more frequent in NO ID than ID patients at Tend and were hypothesised to expand during inflammation. TCR repertoires were obtained from approximately eleven juvenile idiopathic arthritis patients with active disease who had not reached inactive disease, of whom 3 were polyarticular and 8 were oligoarticular. The TCR-sequenced patients had a median age of approximately 10 years (range about 2.1-25) and median disease duration of around 7 years (range 0.2-19.1). The samples for TCR repertoire analysis were obtained at two Italian centres. Peripheral blood mononuclear cells were separated on a Histopaque-1077 density gradient and then cryopreserved in around 90% FCS with approximately 10% DMSO. Via the germline V gene, CDR1 is SGDLS and CDR2 YYNGEE. CDR3 length: 14 amino acids, cysteine to phenylalanine. No DNA has been recorded.

Based on frequency, this clone is considered medium-sized (0.01 to 0.1%); no count was recorded. There is no known antigen for this receptor. The library was prepared using the immunoSEQ multiplex PCR assay. TCRbeta CDR3 sequencing was carried out by Adaptive Biotechnologies. Concerning the study's data processing: Repertoire similarity used the Chao-modified Jaccard index and median clonotype overlap from 200 random subsamples at equal sample size. Similarity analyses were performed using either productive nucleotide sequences or in silico-translated amino acid sequences. Repertoires were compared using hierarchical clustering with single linkage and t-SNE, both based on Chao-modified Jaccard distances. Repertoire diversity was measured with the Renyi index after sample size normalisation across a range of alpha values. TCRdb carries this immuneACCESS record with in-frame sequences only. Its versions omit some clonotypes, under half of them owing to an unresolved V gene in the studies checked, with the rest unexplained. V, J and clone size were drawn from that table, and D and trimming were deduced from the DNA. This sample's table carries some 1,300 clones. Around 5% of the sample is held by the ten biggest clonotypes.

This sequence originates from a donor under 30 with juvenile idiopathic arthritis. The sample comprised Treg cells from blood. The cell subset or site label on this specimen signifies: HLA-DR+ inflammation-associated blood Treg cells. The V and J genes are TRBV9 and TRBJ1-2. CDR3 loop: CASSVFPSNYGYTF.